The 7 T cell receptor beta chains listed next were all sequenced from one sample in a study of blood T cell repertoires in COVID-19. Sequencing used immunoSEQ multiplex PCR; TCRdb keeps in-frame clones, though not all of them. The sample consists of 150,000 to 200,000 clones, approximately 85% of them appearing once. Sequenced material: peripheral blood. The receptors here all came from a man between 40 and 49 years old who had recovered from COVID-19.

V is TRBV5-4 and J is TRBJ1-6; no clear D gene. Germline loops: CDR1 SGHNT, CDR2 YYREEE (reference sequence). The germline V and J ends were trimmed by 2 bases and 0 bases, with 9 bases remaining between them. The CDR3 spans 16 residues. As DNA, the CDR3 is TGTGCCAGCAGCTTCGACGGGAGCTCCTATAATTCACCCCTCCACTTT. Translation: CASSFDGSSYNSPLHF.

This chain links TRBV12-3 or TRBV12-4 with TRBJ1-6; a possible D gene is TRBD1 (6 bases). The CDR3 extends over 12 amino acids. Trimming took 4 bases from V and 8 from J, leaving 6 bases between them. In nucleotides, the CDR3 is TGTGCCAGCAGTTACAGGGATTCACCCCTCCACTTT. As protein: CASSYRDSPLHF.

V is TRBV6-4 and J is TRBJ2-7; TRBD1 agrees at 10 bases. V lost 0 bases to trimming and J lost 2 bases; unmatched junction nucleotides: 1. The CDR3 contains 15 residues. CDR1 and CDR2 from the germline V gene are MRHNA and SNTAGT. In nucleotides, the CDR3 is TGTGCCAGCAGTGACTCTGGGACAGGGGCCTACGAGCAGTACTTC. It yields the protein CASSDSGTGAYEQYF.

This sequence joins TRBV7-8 and TRBJ1-2, with 8 bases matching TRBD1. CDR3 length: 15 residues. V was clipped by 4 bases and J by 4 bases; unmatched bases: 8. Germline V gene lookup returns CDR1 SGHVS and CDR2 FQNEAQ. The CDR3 region has the DNA TGTGCCAGCAGCTCAGAAACAGGGGGAAGCTATGGCTACACCTTC. Protein sequence: CASSSETGGSYGYTF.

The chain uses TRBV6-5 and TRBJ2-1, with D possibly matching TRBD2 (5 bases). CDR1 and CDR2 (germline): MNHEY, SVGAGI. V lost 8 bases and J 9 bases, leaving 8 bases between the germline ends. CDR3 length: 10 amino acids. The CDR3 DNA follows: TGTGCCAGCGAGGGCACTGAGCAGTTCTTC. Its translation: CASEGTEQFF.

This clone was observed once. The rearrangement links TRBV5-4 to TRBJ2-2, with a possible D match to TRBD1 (8 bases). The CDR3 spans 15 residues. V shed 4 bases and J shed 6 bases, with 16 bases lying between them. Per the germline V gene, CDR1 is SGHNT and CDR2 is YYREEE (reference sequence). CDR3 in amino acids: CASSLNRGRAGELFF. DNA for the CDR3: TGTGCCAGCAGCCTCAACAGGGGGAGGGCCGGGGAGCTGTTTTTT. Based on the CDR3 plus reference TRBV5-4 and TRBJ2-2, the full variable domain is ETGVTQSPTHLIKTRGQQVTLRCSSQSGHNTVSWYQQALGQGPQFIFQYYREEENGRGNFPPRFSGLQFPNYSSELNVNALELDDSALYLCASSLNRGRAGELFFGEGSRLTVL.

The chain recombines TRBV5-4 with TRBJ2-5; D perhaps matches TRBD2 (6 bases). The germline V and J ends were trimmed by 1 base and 3 bases, with 13 bases remaining between them. CDR3 length equals 15 residues. Germline CDR1 and CDR2: SGHNT and YYREEE (reference sequence). CDR3 residues: CASSLRFGGEETQYF. CDR3 DNA sequence: TGTGCCAGCAGCTTGAGGTTTGGAGGGGAAGAGACCCAGTACTTC.